This is a list of T cell receptor beta chains from one sample in a study of CD4 T cells in relation to SARS-CoV-2 and coronaviruses. The antigens these receptors bind are not known. Sequenced by immunoSEQ multiplex PCR; TCRdb stores in-frame clones only, minus some. This table has about 26,000 clones, 77% appearing once. Material for sequencing was CD4+ T cells from PBMCs, cultured in vitro. These receptors all stem from a human donor in good health. CDR3s include the opening cysteine and the closing phenylalanine or tryptophan. D genes are given only for firm matches. For some rows the clone size is stated as once, few or many, or as a class when expanded; others skip it.

d_gene	v_gene	abundance	j_gene	CDR3nt	CDR3aa
TRBD1	TRBV9	-	TRBJ2-5	TGTGCCAGCAGCGCACAGGGGTCCCAAGAGACCCAGTACTTC	CASSAQGSQETQYF
-	TRBV19	-	TRBJ2-2	TGTGCCAGTAGTATCTATTTTAGAGGAGCCGGGGAGCTGTTTTTT	CASSIYFRGAGELFF
-	TRBV18	-	TRBJ2-7	TGTGCCAGCTCACCACCGGGACTTTCATACGAGCAGTACTTC	CASSPPGLSYEQYF
-	TRBV19	-	TRBJ1-5	TGTGCCAGTAAATCGGGGATTGTTCAGCCCCAGCATTTT	CASKSGIVQPQHF
TRBD2	TRBV19	medium-sized	TRBJ2-3	TGTGCCTCCTGGGACTACATCGATACGCAGTATTTT	CASWDYIDTQYF
TRBD2	TRBV7-7	few	TRBJ2-1	TGTGCTAGCAGCTTGTTACTAGCGGGCAGTTTCGATGAGCAGTTCTTC	CASSLLLAGSFDEQFF
-	TRBV6-6	-	TRBJ1-3	TGTGCCAGCAGCGGCTCCTCTGGAAACACCATATATTTT	CASSGSSGNTIYF
-	TRBV5-4	-	TRBJ1-5	TGTGCCAGCAGCGTGGACCTCCAGCCCCAGCATTTT	CASSVDLQPQHF
-	TRBV29-1	-	TRBJ2-2	TGCAGCACTTGGACGGCGAACACCGGGGAGCTGTTTTTT	CSTWTANTGELFF
-	TRBV6-1	-	TRBJ1-5	TGTGCCAGCAGTGAAATGGCAGGTAGCAATCAGCCCCAGCATTTT	CASSEMAGSNQPQHF
-	TRBV4-3	-	TRBJ1-3	TGCGCCAGCAGCCAAGACCGGCCGCCAAAGTCTGGAAACACCATATATTTT	CASSQDRPPKSGNTIYF
-	TRBV21-1	-	TRBJ2-7	TGTGCCAGCAGCCCTCCGCCGGAGTACTTC	CASSPPPEYF
-	TRBV6-1	-	TRBJ1-5	TGTGCCAGCAGTGAAGGTAGGGCCGGTCAGCCCCAGCATTTT	CASSEGRAGQPQHF
TRBD1	TRBV6-5	once	TRBJ1-3	TGTGCCATCGGGACAGTGGGAAACACCATATATTTT	CAIGTVGNTIYF
-	TRBV5-1	few	TRBJ2-1	TGCGCCAGCAGCTTGGTAGGACAGCCTTACAATGAGCAGTTCTTC	CASSLVGQPYNEQFF
-	TRBV27	-	TRBJ2-3	TGTGCCAGCAGTTTTTCGGGGGATACGCAGTATTTT	CASSFSGDTQYF
-	TRBV6-5	-	TRBJ1-1	TGTGCCAGCAGTTATACGGATATGAACACTGAAGCTTTCTTT	CASSYTDMNTEAFF
-	TRBV18	-	TRBJ1-4	TGTGCCAGCTCCCTCACGGGGGCACAGGCTAATGAAAAACTGTTTTTT	CASSLTGAQANEKLFF
TRBD1	TRBV9	-	TRBJ1-3	TGTGCCAGCAGCGTAGCCTCACCTTGGGGGACAGGGGGAAACACCATATATTTT	CASSVASPWGTGGNTIYF
TRBD2	TRBV11-2	-	TRBJ2-5	TGTGCCAGCAGGATGGGGGGGGTAGAGACCCAGTACTTC	CASRMGGVETQYF
TRBD2	TRBV18	-	TRBJ2-3	TGTGCCAGCTCCCGTAGCGGGAGCGGCACAGATACGCAGTATTTT	CASSRSGSGTDTQYF
-	TRBV19	-	TRBJ2-3	TGTGCCAGTAGTATACGTATGGATACGCAGTATTTT	CASSIRMDTQYF
-	TRBV4-1	-	TRBJ2-1	TGCGCCAGCAGCCAAGTTTCGACGGGAATTGTCAATGAGCAGTTCTTC	CASSQVSTGIVNEQFF
-	TRBV20-1	-	TRBJ1-4	TGCAGTGCTAGTACGGGAGTTGGAGAAAAACTGTTTTTT	CSASTGVGEKLFF
TRBD1	TRBV5-1	-	TRBJ1-6	TGCGCCAGCAGCTTGGAGGGGACAGGGAGTTCACCCCTCCACTTT	CASSLEGTGSSPLHF
TRBD1	TRBV10-3	-	TRBJ1-4	TGTGCCATCAGTGACCCGGACAGGGGGCTTGAAAAACTGTTTTTT	CAISDPDRGLEKLFF
TRBD1	TRBV2	few	TRBJ1-2	TGTGCCAGCAGCCCTAGGACAGGGCGCTATGGCTACACCTTC	CASSPRTGRYGYTF
-	TRBV3-1/TRBV3-2	few	TRBJ2-6	TGTGCCAGCAGCCAAGAAGGGGCCAACGTCCTGACTTTC	CASSQEGANVLTF
TRBD1	TRBV6-5	-	TRBJ1-1	TGTGCCAGCAGCCGAACCGACAGGGCTGGAGCTTTCTTT	CASSRTDRAGAFF
-	TRBV27	few	TRBJ1-6	TGTGCCAGCGGCTCGAGGGGCGCGGGTTCACCCCTCCACTTT	CASGSRGAGSPLHF
-	TRBV30	once	TRBJ2-3	TGTGCCTGGAAGGAAGGCCGGGGAGATACGCAGTATTTT	CAWKEGRGDTQYF
-	TRBV3-1/TRBV3-2	-	TRBJ2-7	TGTGCCAGCAGCCACCAGTACTCCTCCTACGAGCAGTACTTC	CASSHQYSSYEQYF
-	TRBV7-2	-	TRBJ1-1	TGTGCCAGCAGCCGACAGGAGAACACTGAAGCTTTCTTT	CASSRQENTEAFF
-	TRBV19	-	TRBJ1-4	TGTGCCAGTAGTTTACGGGCAGCCGGGGGCGAAAAACTGTTTTTT	CASSLRAAGGEKLFF
TRBD1	TRBV29-1	-	TRBJ2-3	TGCAGCGCCGGGACAGGGGCAGATACGCAGTATTTT	CSAGTGADTQYF
TRBD1	TRBV13	-	TRBJ2-7	TGTGCCAGCAGCCCTGGGACAGCCCAAGCGAACTACGAGCAGTACTTC	CASSPGTAQANYEQYF
TRBD2	TRBV5-1	-	TRBJ2-3	TGCGCCAGCAGCTTGGTGGCTAGCGGTTCAGATACGCAGTATTTT	CASSLVASGSDTQYF
TRBD1	TRBV5-1	once	TRBJ1-3	TGCGCCAGCAGCCGGACAGGGCTCGGCTCTGGAAACACCATATATTTT	CASSRTGLGSGNTIYF
TRBD2	TRBV7-8	-	TRBJ2-6	TGTGCCAGCAGCGGAAGGGTAGCGGGAGTCTCTGGGGCCAACGTCCTGACTTTC	CASSGRVAGVSGANVLTF
TRBD2	TRBV7-9	-	TRBJ2-7	TGTGCCAGCAGCTTAGCTGGCGGGAGAAACTACGAGCAGTACTTC	CASSLAGGRNYEQYF
-	TRBV27	once	TRBJ2-5	TGTGCCAGCAGTTTACGTGGTTGGGGATACCAAGAGACCCAGTACTTC	CASSLRGWGYQETQYF
-	TRBV27	few	TRBJ2-7	TGTGCCAGCAGCTTAGAGACACACTACGAGCAGTACTTC	CASSLETHYEQYF